Following are 6 T cell receptor beta chains from one sample sequenced in a study of blood T cell repertoires in COVID-19. Sequencing used immunoSEQ multiplex PCR; TCRdb keeps in-frame clones, though not all of them. The repertoire holds more than 150,000 clones, with around nine tenths as singletons. What was sequenced was peripheral blood. The receptor set was obtained from a man between 65 and 85 years old with active or convalescent COVID-19.

V gene TRBV7-2 combines with J gene TRBJ2-3; 7 bases are shared with TRBD1. The CDR3 has 13 amino acids. The germline CDR1 and CDR2 sequences are SGHTA and FQGNSA. Trimming removed 10 bases from V and 0 bases from J; junction bases left unmatched: 4. CDR3 in amino acids: CANRQGSTDTQYF. In DNA, the CDR3 is TGTGCCAACAGACAGGGAAGCACAGATACGCAGTATTTT.

CDR3 coding DNA: TGTGCCAGCAGCTTGGGGACAGGGGGCCCCTACGAGCAGTACTTC. Translation gives CASSLGTGGPYEQYF. V is TRBV11-2 and J is TRBJ2-7; 12 nucleotides agree with TRBD1. This CDR3 is 15 amino acids long. The ends lost 3 bases at V and 2 bases at J; junction bases unmatched: 2. Germline CDR1 SGHAT, CDR2 FQNNGV.

V gene TRBV7-9 combines with J gene TRBJ2-2, with 7 nucleotides matching TRBD1. Germline CDR1 is SEHNR and CDR2 is FQNEAQ (reference sequence). This CDR3 spans 17 amino acids. The V gene end was trimmed by 5 bases and the J gene end by 2 bases; junction bases not matched to a gene: 11. The CDR3 DNA is TGTGCCAGCAGCCCTCTAACGGGACAGCCAAACACCGGGGAGCTGTTTTTT. Protein sequence: CASSPLTGQPNTGELFF.

The chain carries TRBV4-3 and TRBJ2-1; a possible D gene is TRBD2 (6 bases). V shed 0 bases and J shed 6 bases, with 12 bases lying between them. Germline CDR1 reads LGHNA; CDR2 reads YSLEER. This CDR3 spans 15 amino acids. Here the CDR3 reads CASSQEGLGGNEQFF. The CDR3 bases are TGCGCCAGCAGCCAAGAGGGACTCGGGGGCAATGAGCAGTTCTTC.

The V and J genes are TRBV28 and TRBJ1-6; 7 bases agree with TRBD1. The CDR3 runs 14 residues. Germline-derived CDR1 and CDR2 are MDHEN and SYDVKM. V shed 5 bases, J shed 7 bases, and the junction held 5 bases outside the gene matches. The CDR3 spells CASSPGGRNSPLHF. The CDR3 coding sequence is TGTGCCAGCAGTCCAGGGGGGCGAAATTCACCCCTCCACTTT.

Worth noting for this clone: This specimen includes other DNA sequences encoding the same CDR3. The chain has TRBV5-1 and TRBJ2-5, with TRBD1 identical over 8 bases. The CDR3 is 15 amino acids. V gave up 0 bases and J gave up 5 bases; unmatched junction bases: 6. Germline V lookup: CDR1 SGHRS, CDR2 YFSETQ. The CDR3 nucleotides are TGCGCCAGCAGCTTGGTCGGAACAGGGGGGGAGACCCAGTACTTC. It is translated as CASSLVGTGGETQYF.